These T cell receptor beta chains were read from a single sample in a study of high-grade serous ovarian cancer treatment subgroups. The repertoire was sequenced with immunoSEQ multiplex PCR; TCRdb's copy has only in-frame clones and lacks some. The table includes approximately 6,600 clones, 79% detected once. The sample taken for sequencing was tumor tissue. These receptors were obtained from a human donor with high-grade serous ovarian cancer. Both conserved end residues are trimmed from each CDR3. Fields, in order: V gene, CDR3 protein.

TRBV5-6	ASSWGLSGNTIY
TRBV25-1	ASSESRNAYTGELF
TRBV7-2	ASSLAPSGNSDTQY
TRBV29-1	SVEFPGKGGYT
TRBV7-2	ASSSQTGPTEAF
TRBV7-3	ASSLGGLATGGTQY
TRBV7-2	ASSWSPGLAGEQF
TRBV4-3	ASSQDIYSPLH
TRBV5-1	ASSPGPDRYEQY
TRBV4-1	ASSHALGTSGSYEQY
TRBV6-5	ASQGEYEQY
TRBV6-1	ASSERPRGYYNEQF
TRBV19	ASSARGGRFTEAF
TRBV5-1	ASSLEGALGSYEQY
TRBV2	ASTQQARDIQY
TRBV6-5	ASSYLTSGRPGELF
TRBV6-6	ASSPRGTGELF
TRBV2	ASSPTGNNQPQH
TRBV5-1	ASSFSGRLSSTDTQY
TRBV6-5	ASSSPGQGAYEQY
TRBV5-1	ASSSTTTGSTDTQY
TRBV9	ASSVAVAAGEQY
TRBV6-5	ASSYSGRGPYEQY
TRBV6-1	ASSEGGFYGYT
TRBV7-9	ASSFVTVSSYNEQF
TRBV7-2	ASSPGPLTYEQY
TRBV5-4	ASSGAGERRSLH
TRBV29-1	SVGDSYNEQF
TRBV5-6	ASSWDRENEQF
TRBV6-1	ASSEAMSNQPQH